The 9 T cell receptor beta chains listed next were all sequenced from one sample in a study of OX40 agonist ivuxolimab in advanced cancers. Data came from immunoSEQ multiplex PCR; TCRdb stores just in-frame clones and leaves some out. The sample holds approximately 12,000 clones; 80% to 85% are singletons and the top ten take about 9.4%. The sample was CD4+ or CD8+ T cells sorted from blood, taken in a trial of the OX40 agonist ivuxolimab. The receptor set was obtained from an adult with an advanced solid tumor such as melanoma, head and neck, liver or kidney cancer.

The V and J genes are TRBV7-3 and TRBJ2-1; perhaps TRBD2 as D (6 bases). This CDR3 comprises 14 residues. With 1 base removed from V and 10 bases from J, the gap between germline ends came to 14 bases. Germline CDR1 and CDR2: SGHTA and FQGTGA. The CDR3 is CASSLNKGRREQFF. The CDR3, as DNA: TGTGCCAGCAGCTTAAATAAGGGGAGGAGGGAGCAGTTCTTC.

The chain carries TRBV9 and TRBJ2-1; perhaps TRBD2 as D (6 bases). The CDR3 extends over 16 amino acids. Trimming cost V 0 bases and J 4 bases, with 14 bases left between them. From germline, CDR1 is SGDLS and CDR2 YYNGEE. CDR3 sequence: CASSVVGGGEYNEQFF. The DNA of the CDR3 is TGTGCCAGCAGCGTAGTGGGAGGAGGGGAATACAATGAGCAGTTCTTC.

This chain connects TRBV5-6 to TRBJ2-1, with 12 positions matching TRBD2. Per germline, CDR1 SGHDT and CDR2 YYEEEE. CDR3 length: 15 amino acids. V lost 4 bases, J lost 2 bases, and 1 base stayed unmatched. The CDR3 sequence is CASSRTSGTYNEQFF. The CDR3 DNA reads TGTGCCAGCAGCCGGACTAGCGGGACCTACAATGAGCAGTTCTTC.

The V gene is TRBV27, the J gene TRBJ2-7; D is undetermined. V lost 4 bases to trimming and J lost 10 bases, with 11 bases between them. Germline assignment: CDR1 MNHEY and CDR2 SMNVEV (reference sequence). The CDR3 spans 11 residues. The DNA of the CDR3 is TGTGCCAGCAGTTCTGGGTTGGTACAGTACTTC. Its protein product is CASSSGLVQYF.

This chain joins TRBV11-3 and TRBJ2-2; D is ambiguous. The V and J ends lost 1 base and 4 bases respectively, with 4 bases between them. The CDR3 is 13 residues long. Per the germline V gene, CDR1 is SGHNT and CDR2 is YENEEA. This chain's CDR3 is CASSLGGTGELFF. The CDR3 nucleotides are TGTGCCAGCAGCTTAGGGGGCACCGGGGAGCTGTTTTTT.

The V gene is TRBV7-2, the J gene TRBJ2-1; 8 bases are shared with TRBD1. The CDR3 contains 12 residues. Germline loops: CDR1 SGHTA, CDR2 FQGNSA. With 5 bases clipped from V and 7 bases from J, the junction kept 1 base outside the gene matches. This CDR3 reads CASSRTGNEQFF. The CDR3 DNA is TGTGCCAGCAGCCGGACAGGGAATGAGCAGTTCTTC.

The chain uses TRBV27 and TRBJ2-7, with a tentative D call TRBD1 (5 bases). The germline V and J ends were trimmed by 0 bases and 0 bases, with 6 bases remaining between them. This CDR3 region has 14 residues. Germline V gene lookup returns CDR1 MNHEY and CDR2 SMNVEV (reference sequence). The DNA of the CDR3 is TGTGCCAGCAGTTTATCTGACAGCTCCTACGAGCAGTACTTC. Protein product: CASSLSDSSYEQYF.

This sequence joins TRBV6-1 and TRBJ2-3, with D tentatively TRBD2 (5 bases). The CDR3 sequence is 14 residues long. V lost 8 bases to trimming and J lost 4 bases, with 16 bases between them. Germline V gene data show CDR1 as MNHNS and CDR2 as SASEGT. The CDR3 here is CASVEGIEADTQYF. CDR3 DNA: TGTGCCAGCGTCGAGGGAATAGAAGCAGATACGCAGTATTTT.

In its sample, this clone was seen once. This sequence joins TRBV9 and TRBJ1-5; TRBD1 aligns across 10 bases. The CDR3 runs 15 residues. V trimming: 3 bases; J trimming: 5 bases; junction bases outside the gene matches: 5. The germline CDR1 and CDR2 sequences are SGDLS and YYNGEE. The CDR3 nucleotides are TGTGCCAGCAGCGCCGGAGGGACAGGGGATCAGCCCCAGCATTTT. Translated, it gives CASSAGGTGDQPQHF.